These 5 T cell receptor beta chains were sequenced from one sample in a study of blood T cell repertoires in COVID-19. The assay was immunoSEQ multiplex PCR, and TCRdb's table has in-frame clones only and misses some. The sample gives about 240,000 clones, over 65% of which show up once; about 3.5% is in the top ten. Material: peripheral blood. These receptors were collected from an elderly woman with acute or convalescent COVID-19.

The chain uses TRBV3-1 (or the pseudogene TRBV3-2) and TRBJ1-3; 8 bases are a match to TRBD1. Losses at the gene ends were 4 bases for V and 4 bases for J; bases not matched to a gene: 9. CDR3 length equals 16 residues. CDR1 and CDR2 from the germline V gene are LGHDT and YNNKEL (reference sequence). The CDR3 coding sequence is TGTGCCAGCAGCCTCCGGGACAGGAGCTTCGGAAACACCATATATTTT. Translation gives CASSLRDRSFGNTIYF.

This sequence joins TRBV19 and TRBJ2-1; 15 bases match TRBD2. The CDR3 loop spans 17 amino acids. Germline trimming cut 6 bases from V and 7 bases from J; bases unmatched to any gene: 10. Germline assignment: CDR1 LNHDA and CDR2 SQIVND (reference sequence). The CDR3 reads CASRPGLAGGPKNEQFF. CDR3 DNA sequence: TGTGCCAGTAGGCCGGGACTAGCGGGAGGACCCAAAAATGAGCAGTTCTTC.

This clone has only a few counts. The same CDR3 is also encoded by other DNA sequences in this sample. V and J are TRBV18 and TRBJ2-7, with TRBD1 matching over 9 bases. The germline gives CDR1 KGHSH, CDR2 LQKENI. The ends lost 1 base at V and 2 bases at J; junction bases unmatched: 0. CDR3 length: 14 amino acids. The CDR3 DNA reads TGTGCCAGCTCACCACGGGACAGGGCCTACGAGCAGTACTTC. It translates to CASSPRDRAYEQYF.

V gene TRBV28 combines with J gene TRBJ2-2; 9 nucleotides line up with TRBD2. Trimming at V came to 6 bases and at J to 2 bases, leaving 4 bases not matched to a gene. There are 15 residues in the CDR3. The germline CDR1 and CDR2 sequences are MDHEN and SYDVKM. The CDR3 here is CASRPGTSNTGELFF. In nucleotides, the CDR3 is TGTGCCAGCAGACCCGGGACTAGCAACACCGGGGAGCTGTTTTTT.

This sequence joins TRBV27 and TRBJ2-3; 14 positions match TRBD2. Trimming cost V 5 bases and J 5 bases; bases outside gene matches: 6. This CDR3 region has 16 residues. Germline CDR1 reads MNHEY; CDR2 reads SMNVEV (reference sequence). The CDR3 DNA reads as TGTGCCAGCAGTGTACGACTAGCGGGGGGGCAAGATACGCAGTATTTT. This codes for CASSVRLAGGQDTQYF.